These T cell receptor beta chains were read from a single sample in a study of T cells in localized non-small cell lung cancer. Assay: immunoSEQ multiplex PCR; the TCRdb copy retains only in-frame clones and omits some. The data hold about 12,000 clones, with approximately 87% observed a single time. The specimen comprised peripheral blood, sampled before any cancer treatment. These TCRs come from a male donor at least 60 years old with stage I lung adenocarcinoma. CDR3s include the opening cysteine and the closing phenylalanine or tryptophan. A D gene is named only where the DNA matches it firmly. Clone size, where shown, is once, few, many, or a class for clones that have expanded.

d_call j_call v_call clone_size cdr3_aa cdr3_nt
TRBD1 TRBJ1-5 TRBV27 - CASSLSGQGRQPQHF TGTGCCAGCAGTTTGTCGGGACAGGGAAGGCAGCCCCAGCATTTT
TRBD1 TRBJ2-5 TRBV19 - CASSTQGVETQYF TGTGCCAGTAGTACCCAGGGGGTAGAGACCCAGTACTTC
- TRBJ1-4 TRBV11-2 - CASSIRSLGNEKLFF TGTGCCAGCAGCATACGGTCACTGGGGAATGAAAAACTGTTTTTT
- TRBJ2-7 TRBV28 - CASSLSVVEQQYF TGTGCCAGCAGTTTATCGGTCGTCGAACAGCAGTACTTC
- TRBJ1-3 TRBV7-9 - CASSFGTSGNTIYF TGTGCCAGCAGCTTTGGCACCTCTGGAAACACCATATATTTT
- TRBJ1-6 TRBV9 - CASSVDGGYNSPLHF TGTGCCAGCAGCGTAGACGGCGGCTATAATTCACCCCTCCACTTT
TRBD2 TRBJ2-5 TRBV7-2 - CASSPDWTSGVETQYF TGTGCCAGCAGCCCGGATTGGACTAGCGGGGTTGAGACCCAGTACTTC
TRBD1 TRBJ2-5 TRBV5-1 - CASSTGTGDETQYF TGCGCCAGCAGTACCGGGACAGGGGATGAGACCCAGTACTTC
- TRBJ1-6 TRBV5-4 once CASSYDEGLASPLHF TGTGCCAGCAGTTACGACGAGGGATTGGCCTCACCCCTCCACTTT
- TRBJ1-1 TRBV28 once CASSGRGGNTEAFF TGTGCCAGCAGTGGAAGGGGAGGGAACACTGAAGCTTTCTTT
- TRBJ1-5 TRBV7-2 few CASSPEPNQPQHF TGTGCCAGCAGCCCAGAACCCAATCAGCCCCAGCATTTT
TRBD1 TRBJ1-5 TRBV2 - CASSELTGDQPQHF TGTGCCAGCAGTGAATTGACAGGGGATCAGCCCCAGCATTTT
TRBD1 TRBJ1-1 TRBV30 - CAWSGYPGGRTEAFF TGTGCCTGGAGTGGGTATCCAGGGGGCAGAACTGAAGCTTTCTTT
TRBD1 TRBJ1-5 TRBV4-1 few CASSPVDREDQPQHF TGCGCCAGCAGCCCCGTGGACAGGGAGGATCAGCCCCAGCATTTT
- TRBJ2-2 TRBV19 - CASIIGGRGTGELFF TGTGCCAGTATTATCGGAGGACGAGGCACCGGGGAGCTGTTTTTT
- TRBJ1-1 TRBV14 few CASALRGATEAFF TGTGCCAGCGCTTTACGGGGGGCAACTGAAGCTTTCTTT
- TRBJ2-1 TRBV11-2 - CASSGDRYNEQFF TGTGCCAGCAGCGGTGACAGGTACAATGAGCAGTTCTTC
- TRBJ2-1 TRBV11-2 - CASSSLYSEQFF TGTGCCAGCAGCTCATTGTATAGTGAGCAGTTCTTC
TRBD2 TRBJ2-1 TRBV4-2 - CASSQDLRTSGGNEQFF TGTGCCAGCAGCCAAGATCTACGGACTAGCGGGGGGAATGAGCAGTTCTTC
- TRBJ2-3 TRBV18 - CASSPSRSTDTQYF TGTGCCAGCTCACCAAGCCGCTCGACAGATACGCAGTATTTT
- TRBJ1-6 TRBV30 - CATDTSYNSPLHF TGTGCTACTGATACTTCCTATAATTCACCCCTCCACTTT
TRBD1 TRBJ2-1 TRBV4-3 - CASSQEFKGAQFF TGCGCCAGCAGCCAAGAATTTAAGGGGGCACAGTTCTTC
- TRBJ1-1 TRBV7-2 - CASNLGPGGEAFF TGTGCCAGCAACCTTGGTCCGGGAGGTGAAGCTTTCTTT
- TRBJ1-3 TRBV29-1 - CSVDTQDGNTIYF TGCAGCGTTGATACCCAGGATGGAAACACCATATATTTT
- TRBJ2-7 TRBV27 - CASSFQSSYEQYF TGTGCCAGCAGTTTCCAGAGCTCCTACGAGCAGTACTTC
- TRBJ1-3 TRBV4-3 - CASSRGVGVPGNTIYF TGCGCCAGCAGCCGAGGAGTCGGAGTCCCTGGAAACACCATATATTTT
- TRBJ1-4 TRBV5-1 once CASSVTPGLRGEKLFF TGCGCCAGCAGCGTGACGCCGGGATTACGGGGTGAAAAACTGTTTTTT
- TRBJ1-4 TRBV27 - CASSLEWSPGSEKLFF TGTGCCAGCAGTTTGGAGTGGTCCCCGGGCAGTGAAAAACTGTTTTTT
TRBD1 TRBJ2-2 TRBV10-3 - CAIGGQDNTGELFF TGTGCCATCGGGGGACAGGACAACACCGGGGAGCTGTTTTTT
- TRBJ1-2 TRBV27 - CASSLNRGGYGYTF TGTGCCAGCAGTTTAAATCGGGGAGGCTATGGCTACACCTTC
- TRBJ1-6 TRBV6-5 - CASSRDSSPSPLHF TGTGCCAGCAGCCGGGACTCAAGCCCCTCACCCCTCCACTTT
TRBD2 TRBJ2-7 TRBV6-1 - CASSEALGGYEQYF TGTGCCAGCAGTGAAGCCCTCGGGGGGTACGAGCAGTACTTC
TRBD1 TRBJ2-3 TRBV7-6 - CASSPGQGGLGTQYF TGTGCCAGCAGCCCGGGACAGGGAGGATTAGGTACGCAGTATTTT
- TRBJ2-7 TRBV19 - CASSIEGWGGEQYF TGTGCCAGTAGTATAGAGGGCTGGGGCGGCGAGCAGTACTTC
- TRBJ2-6 TRBV2 few CASTGSSGANVLTF TGTGCCAGCACAGGGAGCTCTGGGGCCAACGTCCTGACTTTC
- TRBJ2-3 TRBV6-4 - CASSESVGTDTQYF TGTGCCAGCAGTGAAAGCGTTGGCACAGATACGCAGTATTTT
- TRBJ1-4 TRBV5-6 once CASSRVDGLNEKLFF TGTGCCAGCAGCCGGGTGGACGGACTTAATGAAAAACTGTTTTTT
- TRBJ2-4 TRBV10-2 - CASSESFAGSTKNIQYF TGCGCCAGCAGTGAGTCGTTTGCAGGGTCGACCAAAAACATTCAGTACTTC
TRBD1 TRBJ1-4 TRBV4-2 few CASSPGQGREKLFF TGTGCCAGCAGCCCAGGACAGGGCAGGGAAAAACTGTTTTTT
TRBD2 TRBJ2-2 TRBV28 - CATGGTNTGELFF TGTGCCACGGGAGGGACGAACACCGGGGAGCTGTTTTTT
- TRBJ2-5 TRBV5-4 - CASSLAWKETQYF TGTGCCAGCAGCTTGGCGTGGAAAGAGACCCAGTACTTC
- TRBJ1-2 TRBV7-2 - CASSNSLSRNYGYTF TGTGCCAGCAGCAACTCGCTTAGCAGGAACTATGGCTACACCTTC
TRBD1 TRBJ2-7 TRBV5-1 - CASSLAQGAYEQYF TGCGCCAGCAGCTTGGCACAGGGGGCCTACGAGCAGTACTTC
- TRBJ1-1 TRBV7-9 - CASSWLALGTEAFF TGTGCCAGCAGCTGGCTGGCTCTGGGCACTGAAGCTTTCTTT
- TRBJ2-3 TRBV7-8 - CASSARTDTQYF TGTGCCAGCAGCGCACGGACAGATACGCAGTATTTT
TRBD1 TRBJ1-2 TRBV29-1 - CSVDYKGQGEDYGYTF TGCAGCGTCGACTATAAGGGACAGGGGGAAGACTATGGCTACACCTTC
TRBD2 TRBJ2-3 TRBV28 - CASSFLAGGDTQYF TGTGCCAGCAGTTTTCTAGCGGGGGGGGATACGCAGTATTTT
- TRBJ1-3 TRBV18 once CASSPGTPGNTIYF TGTGCCAGCTCACCAGGGACTCCTGGAAACACCATATATTTT
- TRBJ1-2 TRBV7-2 - CASSLVGRGSGYTF TGTGCCAGCAGCTTAGTTGGCAGGGGATCTGGCTACACCTTC
- TRBJ2-1 TRBV7-6 - CASSLAPGGTVDEQFF TGTGCCAGCAGCTTAGCGCCCGGGGGGACAGTGGATGAGCAGTTCTTC